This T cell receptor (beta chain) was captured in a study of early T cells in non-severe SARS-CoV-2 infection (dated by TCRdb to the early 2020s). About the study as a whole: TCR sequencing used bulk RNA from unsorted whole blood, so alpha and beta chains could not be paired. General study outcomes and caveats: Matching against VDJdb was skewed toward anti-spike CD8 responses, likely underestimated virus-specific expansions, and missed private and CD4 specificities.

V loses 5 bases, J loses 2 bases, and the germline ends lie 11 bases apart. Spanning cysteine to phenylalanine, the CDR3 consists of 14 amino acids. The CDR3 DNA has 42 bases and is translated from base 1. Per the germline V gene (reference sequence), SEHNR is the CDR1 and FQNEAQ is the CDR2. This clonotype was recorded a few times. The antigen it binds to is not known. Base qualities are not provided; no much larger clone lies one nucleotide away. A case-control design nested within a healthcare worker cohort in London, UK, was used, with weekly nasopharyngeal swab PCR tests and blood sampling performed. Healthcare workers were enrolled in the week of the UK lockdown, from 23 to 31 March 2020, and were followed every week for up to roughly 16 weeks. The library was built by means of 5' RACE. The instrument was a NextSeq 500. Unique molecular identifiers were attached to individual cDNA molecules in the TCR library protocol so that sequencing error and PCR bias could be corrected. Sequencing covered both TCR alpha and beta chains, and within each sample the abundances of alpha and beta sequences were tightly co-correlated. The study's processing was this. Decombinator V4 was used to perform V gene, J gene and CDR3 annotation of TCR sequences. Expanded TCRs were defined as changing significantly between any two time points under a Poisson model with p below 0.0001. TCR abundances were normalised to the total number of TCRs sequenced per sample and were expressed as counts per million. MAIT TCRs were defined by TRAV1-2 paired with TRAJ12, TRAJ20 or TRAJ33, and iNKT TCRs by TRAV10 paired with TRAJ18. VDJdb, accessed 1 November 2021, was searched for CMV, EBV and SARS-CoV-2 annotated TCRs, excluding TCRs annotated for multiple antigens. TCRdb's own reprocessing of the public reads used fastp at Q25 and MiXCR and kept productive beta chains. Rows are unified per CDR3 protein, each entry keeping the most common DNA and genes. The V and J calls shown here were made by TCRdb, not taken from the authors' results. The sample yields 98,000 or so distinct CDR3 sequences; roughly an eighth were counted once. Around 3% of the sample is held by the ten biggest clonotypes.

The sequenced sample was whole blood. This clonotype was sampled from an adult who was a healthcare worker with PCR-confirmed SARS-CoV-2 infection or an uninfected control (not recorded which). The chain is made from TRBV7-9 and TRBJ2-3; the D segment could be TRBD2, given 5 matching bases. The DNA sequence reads TGTGCCAGCAGCCGATTAGCGTACACAGATACGCAGTATTTT. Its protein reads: CASSRLAYTDTQYF.